This T cell receptor beta chain derives from a study of T-cell reconstitution after alpha-beta-depleted transplantation in children. V lost 8 bases to trimming and J lost 2 bases, with 5 bases between them. The germline gives CDR1 LNHNV, CDR2 YYDKDF (reference sequence). The length of the CDR3 is 11 residues. At least ten counts were recorded for this clonotype. Antigen specificity is unknown. Whole-study results and caveats: About two months after transplant, alpha-beta T cells reportedly came from several hundred expanded graft clones. Hyperexpanded clones declined; after one year, newly produced T cells mostly supplied diversity. Surviving recipient T cells and thymic progenitors accounted for the high day-60 TCRbeta diversity observed in some patients.

Using unique molecular identifiers, the investigators prepared the TCRbeta library. In TCRdb, the PCR reads were re-called with MiXCR into one record per CDR3 protein. The data show 400,000 to 550,000 distinct CDR3 sequences, 10% to 13% seen once. Source: PBMCs, taken before TCRalphabeta/CD19-depleted stem cell transplant. J is TRBJ2-3 and V is TRBV15; D not resolved. This sequence was found in a child between 2 and 9 years old with inherited bone marrow failure, due to receive a stem cell transplant. CDR3 in amino acids: CATGDTDTQYF. The CDR3 region has the DNA TGTGCCACCGGGGACACAGATACGCAGTATTTT.